What follows describes a single T cell receptor beta chain. V was clipped by 9 bases and J by 4 bases; unmatched bases: 7. The CDR3 totals 14 residues. Germline V CDR1 and CDR2: KGHDR, SFDVKD. The data derive from a study of blood T cell repertoires in COVID-19. Generated by immunoSEQ multiplex PCR, the TCRdb table keeps only in-frame clones and is missing some. The sample shows 75,000 to 85,000 clones, around nine tenths of them seen only once. The chain is built from TRBV24-1 and TRBJ2-2, with 7 bases lining up with TRBD1. This receptor was identified in a human donor in a cohort sampled during active COVID-19. Sequencing was carried out using peripheral blood. The CDR3 DNA follows: TGTGCCACCGGGGGACAGATGATCACCGGGGAGCTGTTTTTT. Protein: CATGGQMITGELFF.